The 17 T cell receptor beta chains listed next were all sequenced from one sample in a study of TIL therapy for anti-PD-1-resistant metastatic lung cancer. This was the immunoSEQ v3 assay. Using immunoSEQ multiplex PCR, the repertoire was profiled, and TCRdb retains in-frame clones only, with some absent. The sample has about 52,000 clones, around 80% seen once. Time point specified: pre-treatment sample, taken before nivolumab and TIL therapy. Sequences were derived from blood, sampled at baseline. These receptors came from a woman between 30 and 80 years old with non-small cell lung cancer.

This clone was observed once. V and J are TRBV9 and TRBJ2-4, with D perhaps TRBD1 or TRBD2 (6 bases each). Germline V CDR1 and CDR2: SGDLS, YYNGEE. The CDR3 length is 17 residues. V lost 0 bases, J lost 0 bases, and 13 bases lay in between. Written as DNA, the CDR3 is TGTGCCAGCAGCGTAGAGGCCGGGGGCCAAGCCAAAAACATTCAGTACTTC. It translates to CASSVEAGGQAKNIQYF.

This sequence joins TRBV5-1 and TRBJ2-5; no clear D gene. Looked up from germline, CDR1 is SGHRS and CDR2 is YFSETQ. Trimming shortened V by 0 bases and J by 2 bases, and 5 bases separated the two germline ends. The CDR3 spans 13 residues. CDR3 protein: CASSLETQETQYF. CDR3 sequence (DNA): TGCGCCAGCAGCTTGGAGACTCAAGAGACCCAGTACTTC. Variable domain in full (rest from reference TRBV5-1 and TRBJ2-5): KAGVTQTPRYLIKTRGQQVTLSCSPISGHRSVSWYQQTPGQGLQFLFEYFSETQRNKGNFPGRFSGRQFSNSRSEMNVSTLELGDSALYLCASSLETQETQYFGPGTRLLVL.

The chain joins TRBV5-1 to TRBJ2-3; the match to TRBD1 covers 8 bases. The CDR3 extends over 16 amino acids. Germline values: CDR1 SGHRS, CDR2 YFSETQ. Losses at the gene ends were 4 bases for V and 4 bases for J; bases not matched to a gene: 11. The CDR3 nucleotides are TGCGCCAGCAGCCACGGACAGGGTTGGGGGGCAGATACGCAGTATTTT. Amino acid sequence: CASSHGQGWGADTQYF.

The CDR3, as DNA: TGTGCCAGCAGCTCCTCACTTGACAGCTTCATGAACACTGAAGCTTTCTTT. Protein: CASSSSLDSFMNTEAFF. J is TRBJ1-1 and V is TRBV5-5; D is perhaps TRBD1 (5 bases). The germline V gene encodes CDR1 SGHKS and CDR2 YYEKEE (reference sequence). The CDR3 has 17 amino acids. V lost 3 bases to trimming and J lost 0 bases, with 18 bases between them.

The CDR3 reads CASRQDHNTDTQYF. CDR3 sequence (DNA): TGTGCCAGCAGACAGGACCATAACACAGATACGCAGTATTTT. This chain connects TRBV2 to TRBJ2-3, with D possibly matching TRBD1 (5 bases). CDR1 and CDR2 (germline): SNHLY, FYNNEI. The V and J ends lost 6 bases and 2 bases respectively, with 12 bases between them. This CDR3 comprises 14 residues.

This clone occurred a few times. The V call is TRBV10-3, the J call TRBJ2-7, with TRBD2 matching 7 bases. The CDR3 covers 15 residues. CDR1 is ENHRY, CDR2 SYGVKD, per germline. Trimming took 0 bases from V and 3 from J; bases not matched to a gene: 5. The CDR3 region is CAISESGSGHYEQYF. CDR3 coding DNA: TGTGCCATCAGTGAGTCGGGTAGCGGGCACTACGAGCAGTACTTC.

The CDR3 loop reads CASSFGKGYISGANVLTF. The DNA of the CDR3 is TGTGCCAGCAGCTTCGGAAAGGGCTATATCTCTGGGGCCAACGTCCTGACTTTC. This chain uses TRBV7-2 with TRBJ2-6; the D is unclear. This CDR3 region has 18 residues. Germline CDR1 reads SGHTA; CDR2 reads FQGNSA. Trimming shortened V by 3 bases and J by 0 bases, and 15 bases separated the two germline ends. Variable domain in full (rest from reference TRBV7-2 and TRBJ2-6): GAGVSQSPSNKVTEKGKDVELRCDPISGHTALYWYRQSLGQGLEFLIYFQGNSAPDKSGLPSDRFSAERTGGSVSTLTIQRTQQEDSAVYLCASSFGKGYISGANVLTFGAGSRLTVL.

The chain combines TRBV7-9 with TRBJ2-5; 7 nucleotides line up with TRBD2. Germline CDR1 and CDR2: SEHNR and FQNEAQ (reference sequence). This CDR3 comprises 15 residues. After removal of 1 base from V and 2 bases from J, the junction contained 4 bases not matched to a gene. CDR3 sequence reads: CASSLGGTKQETQYF. DNA of the CDR3: TGTGCCAGCAGCTTAGGAGGGACTAAGCAAGAGACCCAGTACTTC.

J is TRBJ2-2 and V is TRBV2, with 7 positions matching TRBD2. With V trimmed by 3 bases and J by 4 bases, 8 bases remained unmatched. Germline assignment: CDR1 SNHLY and CDR2 FYNNEI. This CDR3 is built from 16 residues. The CDR3 DNA follows: TGTGCCAGCAGTGAGTTTGCGGGAGTTGGCACCGGGGAGCTGTTTTTT. This encodes CASSEFAGVGTGELFF.

This sequence joins TRBV5-1 and TRBJ2-7; D is possibly TRBD1 or TRBD2 (5 bases each). This CDR3 region has 14 residues. Germline CDR1 reads SGHRS; CDR2 reads YFSETQ. V was shortened by 4 bases and J by 2 bases, with 13 bases between the two germline ends. The CDR3 reads CASSLFQGAYEQYF. The DNA for the CDR3 is TGCGCCAGCAGCCTGTTTCAGGGAGCCTACGAGCAGTACTTC.

This clone was recorded once. The J gene is TRBJ2-5, the V gene TRBV7-9, with a tentative D call TRBD1 (6 bases). Looked up from germline, CDR1 is SEHNR and CDR2 is FQNEAQ (reference sequence). The length of the CDR3 is 16 residues. The V end was cut by 5 bases, the J end by 5 bases, with 21 bases between. Written as DNA, the CDR3 is TGTGCCAGCAGCCTACGCCTCGACAGGCTCTGGGAGACCCAGTACTTC. It encodes CASSLRLDRLWETQYF.

A single count supports this clone. The chain is built from TRBV28 and TRBJ1-2; D unclear. Trimming pared 5 bases from V and 3 bases from J, leaving 10 bases between. The CDR3 has 13 amino acids. Germline CDR1 MDHEN, CDR2 SYDVKM. CDR3 sequence (DNA): TGTGCCAGCAGTGCCGTGTGGGACTATGGCTACACCTTC. Amino acids: CASSAVWDYGYTF.

V is TRBV28 and J is TRBJ2-1; maybe TRBD2 (5 bases). There are 16 residues in the CDR3. V was clipped by 5 bases and J by 1 base, with 15 bases between them. In germline, CDR1 is MDHEN, CDR2 SYDVKM. This CDR3 is CASSPRRRRSYNEQFF. As DNA, the CDR3 is TGTGCCAGCAGTCCCCGCCGGAGGCGGTCCTACAATGAGCAGTTCTTC.

J is TRBJ2-5 and V is TRBV9; possibly TRBD2 for D (7 bases). V dropped 0 bases and J dropped 7 bases, with 13 bases sitting between them. The CDR3 has 14 amino acids. Germline V gene lookup returns CDR1 SGDLS and CDR2 YYNGEE. The CDR3 region has the DNA TGTGCCAGCAGCGTAGGCCAGGGGAGGGTGACCCAGTACTTC. As protein: CASSVGQGRVTQYF.

A few counts support this clone. The rearrangement uses TRBV4-2 and TRBJ2-7, with 9 bases lining up with TRBD2. In germline, CDR1 is LGHNA, CDR2 YNFKEQ. Trimming at V came to 0 bases and at J to 7 bases, leaving 7 bases not matched to a gene. CDR3 length: 15 amino acids. CDR3 sequence: CASSQDLAGRREQYF. For the CDR3, the DNA is TGTGCCAGCAGCCAAGATCTAGCGGGACGTAGGGAGCAGTACTTC.

The chain has TRBV28 and TRBJ1-2, with D possibly being TRBD1 (5 bases). The CDR3 totals 13 residues. V was cut by 7 bases and J by 4 bases, with 13 bases left in between. Germline lookup yields CDR1 MDHEN and CDR2 SYDVKM. This CDR3 reads CASMEGFSYGYTF. The DNA for the CDR3 is TGTGCCAGCATGGAGGGGTTCAGCTATGGCTACACCTTC.

This clone has a handful of counts. J is TRBJ2-7 and V is TRBV28; TRBD1 matches 11 bases. The CDR3 loop spans 16 amino acids. The V and J ends lost 0 bases and 3 bases, in that order; junction bases with no gene match: 4. Germline V gene lookup returns CDR1 MDHEN and CDR2 SYDVKM. The CDR3 protein is CASSLWSGTGGYEQYF. The CDR3 DNA sequence: TGTGCCAGCAGTTTATGGTCCGGGACAGGGGGCTACGAGCAGTACTTC.